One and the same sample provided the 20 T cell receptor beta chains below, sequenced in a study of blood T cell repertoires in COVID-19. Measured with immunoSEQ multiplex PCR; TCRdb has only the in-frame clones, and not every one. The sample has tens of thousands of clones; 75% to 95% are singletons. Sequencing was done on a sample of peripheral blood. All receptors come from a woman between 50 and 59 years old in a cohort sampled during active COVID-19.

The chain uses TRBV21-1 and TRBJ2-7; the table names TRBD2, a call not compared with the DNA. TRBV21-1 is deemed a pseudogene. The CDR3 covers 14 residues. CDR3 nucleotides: TGTGCCAGCAGGGGAGCCTTAACTTTTTACGAGCAGTACTTC. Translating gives CASRGALTFYEQYF.

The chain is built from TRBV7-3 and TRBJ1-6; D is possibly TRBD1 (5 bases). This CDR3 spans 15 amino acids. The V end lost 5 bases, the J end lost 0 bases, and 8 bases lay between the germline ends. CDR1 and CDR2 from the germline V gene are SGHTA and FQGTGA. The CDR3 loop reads CASSQGHSYNSPLHF. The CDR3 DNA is TGTGCCAGCAGCCAGGGCCACTCCTATAATTCACCCCTCCACTTT.

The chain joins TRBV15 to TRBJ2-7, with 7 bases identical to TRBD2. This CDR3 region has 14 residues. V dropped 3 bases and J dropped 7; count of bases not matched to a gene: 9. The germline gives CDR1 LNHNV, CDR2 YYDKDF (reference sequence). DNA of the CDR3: TGTGCCACCAGCAGCCGGGACTACCAAGCGGAGCAGTACTTC. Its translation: CATSSRDYQAEQYF.

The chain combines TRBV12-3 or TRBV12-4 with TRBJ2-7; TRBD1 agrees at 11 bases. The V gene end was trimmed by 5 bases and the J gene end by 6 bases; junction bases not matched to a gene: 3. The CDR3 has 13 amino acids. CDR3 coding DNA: TGTGCCAGCAGTCCGGGACAGGGGGGCGAGCAGTACTTC. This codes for CASSPGQGGEQYF.

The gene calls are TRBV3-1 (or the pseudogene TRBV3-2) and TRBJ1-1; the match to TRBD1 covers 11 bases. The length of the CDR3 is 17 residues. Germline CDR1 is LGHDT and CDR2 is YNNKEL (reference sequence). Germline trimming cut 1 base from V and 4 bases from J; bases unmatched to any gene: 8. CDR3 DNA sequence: TGTGCCAGCAGCCAAGGGACAGGGGGCATCAGGAGCACTGAAGCTTTCTTT. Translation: CASSQGTGGIRSTEAFF.

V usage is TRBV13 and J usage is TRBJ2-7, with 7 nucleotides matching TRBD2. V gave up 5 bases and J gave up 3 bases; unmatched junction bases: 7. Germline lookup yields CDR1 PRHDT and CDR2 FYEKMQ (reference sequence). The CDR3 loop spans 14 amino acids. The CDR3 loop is CASSLGRGVYEQYF. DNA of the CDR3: TGTGCCAGCAGCCTGGGACGGGGGGTCTACGAGCAGTACTTC.

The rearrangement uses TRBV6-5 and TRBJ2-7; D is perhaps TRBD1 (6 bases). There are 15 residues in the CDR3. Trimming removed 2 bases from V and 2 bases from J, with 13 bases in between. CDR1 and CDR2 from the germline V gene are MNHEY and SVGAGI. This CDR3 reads CASSYARGSTYEQYF. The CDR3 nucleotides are TGTGCCAGCAGTTACGCTAGGGGGTCTACCTACGAGCAGTACTTC.

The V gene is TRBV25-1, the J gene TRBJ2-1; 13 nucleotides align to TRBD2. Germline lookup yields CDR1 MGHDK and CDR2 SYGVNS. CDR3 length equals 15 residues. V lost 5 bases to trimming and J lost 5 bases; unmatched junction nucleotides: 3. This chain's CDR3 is CASSSGTSGDNEQFF. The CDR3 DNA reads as TGTGCCAGCAGTTCCGGGACTAGCGGGGACAATGAGCAGTTCTTC.

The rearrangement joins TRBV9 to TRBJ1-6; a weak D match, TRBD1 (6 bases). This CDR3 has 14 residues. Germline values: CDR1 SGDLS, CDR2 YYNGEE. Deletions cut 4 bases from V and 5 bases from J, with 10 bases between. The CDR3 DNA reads TGTGCCAGCAGCCGGACAGATAATAATTCACCCCTCCACTTT. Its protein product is CASSRTDNNSPLHF. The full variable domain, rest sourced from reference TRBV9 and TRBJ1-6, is DSGVTQTPKHLITATGQRVTLRCSPRSGDLSVYWYQQSLDQGLQFLIQYYNGEERAKGNILERFSAQQFPDLHSELNLSSLELGDSALYFCASSRTDNNSPLHFGNGTRLTVT.

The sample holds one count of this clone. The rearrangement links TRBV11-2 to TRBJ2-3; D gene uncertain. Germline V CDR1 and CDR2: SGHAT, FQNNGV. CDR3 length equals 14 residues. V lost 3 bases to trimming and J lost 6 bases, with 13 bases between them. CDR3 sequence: CASSLTRLIDTQYF. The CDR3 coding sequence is TGTGCCAGCAGCTTGACTCGCCTCATTGATACGCAGTATTTT.

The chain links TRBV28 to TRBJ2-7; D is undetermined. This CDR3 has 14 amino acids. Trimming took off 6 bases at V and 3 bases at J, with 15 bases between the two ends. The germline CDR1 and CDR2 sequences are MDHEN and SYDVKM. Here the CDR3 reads CASRRTTLYYEQYF. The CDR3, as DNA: TGTGCCAGCAGGCGAACGACACTTTACTACGAGCAGTACTTC.

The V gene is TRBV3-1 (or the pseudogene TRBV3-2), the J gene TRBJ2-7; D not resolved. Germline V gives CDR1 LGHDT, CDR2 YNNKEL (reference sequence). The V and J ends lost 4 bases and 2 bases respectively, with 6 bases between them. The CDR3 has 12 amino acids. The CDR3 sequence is CASSLTTYEQYF. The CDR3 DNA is TGTGCCAGCAGCCTCACAACCTACGAGCAGTACTTC.

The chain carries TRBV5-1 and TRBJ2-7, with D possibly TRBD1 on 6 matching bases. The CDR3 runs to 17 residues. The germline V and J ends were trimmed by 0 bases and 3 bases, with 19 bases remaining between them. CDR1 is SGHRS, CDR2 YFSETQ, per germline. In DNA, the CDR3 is TGCGCCAGCAGCTTGGTCCCCGCTACACAGGGAGTCTACGAGCAGTACTTC. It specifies CASSLVPATQGVYEQYF.

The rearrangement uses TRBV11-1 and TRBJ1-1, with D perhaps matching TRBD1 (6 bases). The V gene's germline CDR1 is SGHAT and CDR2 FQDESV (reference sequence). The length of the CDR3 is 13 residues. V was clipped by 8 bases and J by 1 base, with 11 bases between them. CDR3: CASAGQSNTEAFF. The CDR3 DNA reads TGTGCCAGCGCAGGACAGTCGAACACTGAAGCTTTCTTT.

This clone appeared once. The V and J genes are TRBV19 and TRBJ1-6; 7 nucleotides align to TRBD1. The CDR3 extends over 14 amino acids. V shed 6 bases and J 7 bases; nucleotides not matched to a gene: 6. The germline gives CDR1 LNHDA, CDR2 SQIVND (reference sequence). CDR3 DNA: TGTGCCAGTAGCCCGGGACAGAAAAATTCACCCCTCCACTTT. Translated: CASSPGQKNSPLHF.

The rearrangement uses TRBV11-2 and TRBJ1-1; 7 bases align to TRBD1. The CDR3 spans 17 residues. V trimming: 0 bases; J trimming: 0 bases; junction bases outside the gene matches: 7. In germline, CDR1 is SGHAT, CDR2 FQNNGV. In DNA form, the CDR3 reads TGTGCCAGCAGCTTAGATCCCCCGACAGGGATGAACACTGAAGCTTTCTTT. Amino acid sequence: CASSLDPPTGMNTEAFF.

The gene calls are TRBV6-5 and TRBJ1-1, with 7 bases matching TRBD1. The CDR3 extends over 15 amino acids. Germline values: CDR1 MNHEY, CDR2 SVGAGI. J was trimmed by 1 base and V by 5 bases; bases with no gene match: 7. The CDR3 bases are TGTGCCAGCAGTCCCCGAGACAGGGAGAACACTGAAGCTTTCTTT. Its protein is CASSPRDRENTEAFF.

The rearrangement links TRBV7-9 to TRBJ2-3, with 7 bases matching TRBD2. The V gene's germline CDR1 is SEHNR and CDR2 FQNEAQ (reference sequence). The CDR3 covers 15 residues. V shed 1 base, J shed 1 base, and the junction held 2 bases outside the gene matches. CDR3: CASSLGGSGTDTQYF. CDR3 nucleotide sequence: TGTGCCAGCAGCTTAGGCGGGAGCGGCACAGATACGCAGTATTTT.

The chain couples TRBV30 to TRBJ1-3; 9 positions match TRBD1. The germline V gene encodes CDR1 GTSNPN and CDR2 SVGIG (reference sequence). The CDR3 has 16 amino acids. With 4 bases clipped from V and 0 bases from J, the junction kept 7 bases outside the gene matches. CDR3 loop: CAWMEKTGGSGNTIYF. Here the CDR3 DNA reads TGTGCCTGGATGGAAAAGACAGGGGGCTCTGGAAACACCATATATTTT.

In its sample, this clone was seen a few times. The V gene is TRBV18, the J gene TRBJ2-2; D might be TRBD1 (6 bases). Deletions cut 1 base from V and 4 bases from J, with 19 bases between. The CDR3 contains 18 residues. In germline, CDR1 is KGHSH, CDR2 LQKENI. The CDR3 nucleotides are TGTGCCAGCTCACCACTAAGGATGACAGGAGCTATCACCGGGGAGCTGTTTTTT. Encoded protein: CASSPLRMTGAITGELFF. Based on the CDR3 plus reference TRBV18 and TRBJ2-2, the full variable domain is NAGVMQNPRHLVRRRGQEARLRCSPMKGHSHVYWYRQLPEEGLKFMVYLQKENIIDESGMPKERFSAEFPKEGPSILRIQQVVRGDSAAYFCASSPLRMTGAITGELFFGEGSRLTVL.